A selection of T cell receptor beta chains follows, all from one sample in a study of T cell responses to AZD1222 COVID-19 vaccine. The table came from immunoSEQ multiplex PCR; TCRdb's copy has only in-frame clones and leaves some out. The table has just under 150,000 clones, 89% seen once. The source material was peripheral blood, sampled 28 days after the second AZD1222 dose. The source of these receptors is an adult who received the AZD1222 COVID-19 vaccine. Both conserved end residues are part of each CDR3. The D gene is left open where the match is weak. Some rows mark clone size as missing; the rest say once, few, many or name a class of expanded clone.

clone_size	d_call	v_call	j_call	cdr3_nt	cdr3_aa
once	.	TRBV2	TRBJ2-5	TGTGCCAGCAGTAAGACACGGGGGCCGCCCCAAGAGACCCAGTACTTC	CASSKTRGPPQETQYF
.	.	TRBV21-1	TRBJ2-1	TGTGCCAGCAATCCCACGGGGCTGAACAATGAGCAGTTCTTC	CASNPTGLNNEQFF
.	.	TRBV30	TRBJ1-1	TGTGCCGCATCCCGGGGGTTGAACACTGAAGCTTTCTTT	CAASRGLNTEAFF
.	.	TRBV9	TRBJ2-7	TGTGCCAGCAGCTTCTCCGGGACTGCGTCCTACGAGCAGTACTTC	CASSFSGTASYEQYF
.	TRBD2	TRBV5-4	TRBJ2-3	TGTGCCAGCAGCTTGACTAGCGGAGGGGCGGGAGATACGCAGTATTTT	CASSLTSGGAGDTQYF
.	TRBD2	TRBV6-2/TRBV6-3	TRBJ2-7	TGTGCCAGCAGTTACTCGACTAGCCGACCCTACGAGCAGTACTTC	CASSYSTSRPYEQYF
.	.	TRBV4-3	TRBJ1-2	TGCGCCAGCAGCCATGAATATGGCTACACCTTC	CASSHEYGYTF
.	TRBD1	TRBV28	TRBJ1-2	TGTGCCAGCAGTTTCCGGGACAGGACAGTCTTTCGCACCTTC	CASSFRDRTVFRTF
once	.	TRBV11-3	TRBJ1-1	TGTGCCAGCAGCTCTTTTCTCAGCCACACTGAAGCTTTCTTT	CASSSFLSHTEAFF
.	.	TRBV6-5	TRBJ1-2	TGTGCCAGCAGCCCGAATGGGGTTCGTGGCTACACCTTC	CASSPNGVRGYTF
once	TRBD2	TRBV27	TRBJ2-1	TGTGCCACCGGTCCCCCGGGACTAGCGGGAGTCAATGAGCAGTTCTTC	CATGPPGLAGVNEQFF
.	TRBD1	TRBV19	TRBJ2-4	TGTGCCAGTGGGGGACAGAAAATAAACATTCAGTACTTC	CASGGQKINIQYF
few	TRBD1	TRBV2	TRBJ1-6	TGTGCCAGCAGCGCCAACTGGGACAGGGCGAATTCACCCCTCCACTTT	CASSANWDRANSPLHF
.	.	TRBV11-2	TRBJ2-5	TGTGCCAGCAGCCTCAACACCGGACAGAAAGAGACCCAGTACTTC	CASSLNTGQKETQYF
.	TRBD1	TRBV19	TRBJ1-1	TGTGCCAGTAGTATAGACCGGGACAGGGAAAGTCGGGCTGAAGCTTTCTTT	CASSIDRDRESRAEAFF
.	.	TRBV2	TRBJ2-4	TGTGCCAGCAGTGGGACAGTCAAAAACATTCAGTACTTC	CASSGTVKNIQYF